The clone carrying this T cell receptor (beta chain) was recorded a few times. Its antigen is unidentified. Germline and junction disagree at one end, which may indicate a read error. CDR3 length equals 17 residues. The V gene's germline CDR1 is SNHLY and CDR2 FYNNEI. Amplification used 60 Vbeta primers and 13 Jbeta primers. Some clones are missing from TCRdb's copy, which holds only in-frame ones; the method was immunoSEQ multiplex PCR. The profile shows 150,000 or so clones, 65% to 85% of them singletons. These data are taken from a study of cytomegalovirus exposure and HLA in healthy donors. Study as a whole: Within an early data release were roughly 90 million unique TCRs drawn from HLA-typed donors. Study findings and constraints: While the bulk of TCR sequences proved rare, some public TCRs turned up in many donors. In a later analysis, specific HLA alleles were associated with 15,000 or so TCR beta sequences at a 0.05 false discovery rate.

The receptor comes from a woman aged 50 to 65 in good health and CMV-seropositive. The chain employs TRBV2 and TRBJ2-6, with TRBD1 identical over 8 bases. Material for sequencing was PBMCs. This CDR3 is CASNNQGALSGANGLTF. The DNA of the CDR3 is TGTGCCAGCAACAACCAGGGGGCTCTCTCTGGGGCCAACGGCCTGACTTTC.